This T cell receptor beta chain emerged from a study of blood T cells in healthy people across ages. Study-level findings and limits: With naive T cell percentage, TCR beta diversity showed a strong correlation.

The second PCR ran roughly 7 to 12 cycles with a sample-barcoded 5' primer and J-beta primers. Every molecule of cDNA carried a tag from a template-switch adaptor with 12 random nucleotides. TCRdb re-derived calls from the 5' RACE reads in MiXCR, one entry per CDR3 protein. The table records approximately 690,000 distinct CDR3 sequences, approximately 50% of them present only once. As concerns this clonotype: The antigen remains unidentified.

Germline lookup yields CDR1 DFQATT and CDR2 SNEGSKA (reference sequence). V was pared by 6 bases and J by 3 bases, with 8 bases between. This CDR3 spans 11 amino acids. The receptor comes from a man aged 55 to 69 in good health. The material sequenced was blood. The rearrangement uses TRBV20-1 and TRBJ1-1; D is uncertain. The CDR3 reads CSAPGDTEAFF. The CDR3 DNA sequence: TGCAGTGCCCCTGGCGACACTGAAGCTTTCTTT.